The sequence of this T cell receptor (beta chain) was determined in a study of identical twins. MiXCR, applied by TCRdb to the 5' RACE reads, yields one record per CDR3 protein. The profile shows 250,000 to 350,000 distinct CDR3 sequences, 8.5% to 9.5% of them singletons. The CDR3 has 16 residues. Germline V gene sequence: CDR1 SEHNR, CDR2 FQNEAQ (reference sequence). The V gene lost 4 bases and the J gene lost 3 bases, with 19 bases spanning the gap. This clonotype was picked up many times. This same sample was also part of a study on yellow fever vaccine responses in identical twins.

The TCR sequence derives from a woman younger than 30 in good health. Sequencing used CD8+ T cells sorted from blood. The rearrangement links TRBV7-9 to TRBJ2-7; perhaps TRBD2 as D (5 bases). This CDR3 is CASSSEGTPGGYEQYF. The CDR3 nucleotides read TGTGCCAGCAGCTCAGAGGGAACCCCGGGCGGCTACGAGCAGTACTTC.